These 30 T cell receptor beta chains originate from one sample sequenced in a study of T cell changes during pregnancy in multiple sclerosis. Libraries were prepared by immunoSEQ multiplex PCR; TCRdb keeps only in-frame clonotypes and omits some of them. Counted here are about 28,000 clones, 85% to 90% occurring once; the ten biggest clones make up 0.8%. The sample here was CD4+ T cells from peripheral blood mononuclear cells, taken in the second trimester of pregnancy. These receptors were taken from a female donor with multiple sclerosis, enrolled in a pregnancy study.

This clone was recorded only once. The chain has TRBV18 and TRBJ2-7; 9 bases agree with TRBD1. Germline V lookup: CDR1 KGHSH, CDR2 LQKENI. V shed 3 bases and J 3 bases; nucleotides not matched to a gene: 6. This CDR3 has 15 residues. The CDR3 bases are TGTGCCAGCTCACCTTCCGGGACAGGGAACTACGAGCAGTACTTC. Protein: CASSPSGTGNYEQYF. The full variable domain, in which reference TRBV18 and TRBJ2-7 provide the parts outside the CDR3, is NAGVMQNPRHLVRRRGQEARLRCSPMKGHSHVYWYRQLPEEGLKFMVYLQKENIIDESGMPKERFSAEFPKEGPSILRIQQVVRGDSAAYFCASSPSGTGNYEQYFGPGTRLTVT.

The chain's CDR3 is CASSVISSTDTQYF. CDR3 nucleotide sequence: TGTGCCAGCAGCGTAATCTCTAGCACAGATACGCAGTATTTT. The chain uses TRBV9 and TRBJ2-3; D is ambiguous. The V end lost 1 base, the J end lost 0 bases, and 6 bases lay between the germline ends. The CDR3 contains 14 residues. The germline V gene has CDR1 SGDLS and CDR2 YYNGEE.

This clone has just a few counts. The CDR3 DNA reads as TGCGCCAGCAGCCAGCAACTGACATTGAACACTGAAGCTTTCTTT. This codes for CASSQQLTLNTEAFF. The chain joins TRBV4-1 to TRBJ1-1; D unresolved. The CDR3 has 15 residues. Deletions cut 3 bases from V and 0 bases from J, with 11 bases between. Germline CDR1 MGHRA, CDR2 YSYEKL.

This chain uses TRBV5-1 with TRBJ2-7; TRBD2 is a possible D gene (5 bases). The V and J ends lost 2 bases and 6 bases respectively, with 24 bases between them. CDR1 SGHRS and CDR2 YFSETQ come from the germline V gene. CDR3 length equals 17 residues. For the CDR3, the DNA is TGCGCCAGCAGCTTTGTCCTCGATACGAGCGGAGCGAGCGAGCAGTACTTC. This gives the protein CASSFVLDTSGASEQYF.

This sequence joins TRBV25-1 and TRBJ1-1; D might be TRBD1 (5 bases). The CDR3 length is 18 residues. The germline V gene has CDR1 MGHDK and CDR2 SYGVNS. V was cut by 1 base and J by 4 bases, with 22 bases left in between. The CDR3 sequence is CASSEWGGITLGGTEAFF. The CDR3 DNA is TGTGCCAGCAGTGAATGGGGGGGGATCACCCTTGGAGGCACTGAAGCTTTCTTT.

The chain recombines TRBV5-4 with TRBJ2-5; possible D gene TRBD2, 6 bases. This CDR3 contains 14 residues. Deletions cut 6 bases from V and 2 bases from J, with 14 bases between. Germline V gene sequence: CDR1 SGHNT, CDR2 YYREEE (reference sequence). CDR3 DNA sequence: TGTGCCAGCACCCGCGGGAAGGGTCAAGAGACCCAGTACTTC. Translation gives CASTRGKGQETQYF.

The rearrangement uses TRBV28 and TRBJ1-5; D might be TRBD1 (5 bases). Germline assignment: CDR1 MDHEN and CDR2 SYDVKM. V was shortened by 7 bases and J by 2 bases, with 15 bases between the two germline ends. CDR3 length: 15 residues. The CDR3, as DNA: TGTGCCAGCAAAAGGGCGGGGGACCGCAATCAGCCCCAGCATTTT. Its translation is CASKRAGDRNQPQHF.

The chain couples TRBV7-2 to TRBJ2-1, with TRBD2 identical over 9 bases. CDR1 is SGHTA, CDR2 FQGNSA, per germline. Trimming took 5 bases from V and 2 from J; bases not matched to a gene: 7. CDR3 length equals 16 residues. DNA for the CDR3: TGTGCCAGCAGCGTAGAGGTAGCGGGGGCCTACAATGAGCAGTTCTTC. It is translated as CASSVEVAGAYNEQFF.

The V and J genes are TRBV7-2 and TRBJ2-1; TRBD2 matches at 10 bases. V lost 7 bases to trimming and J lost 0 bases; unmatched junction nucleotides: 6. This CDR3 spans 16 amino acids. Germline V CDR1 and CDR2: SGHTA, FQGNSA. In DNA, the CDR3 is TGTGCCAGCAAGCGGGGGGGCTACCTCTCCTACAATGAGCAGTTCTTC. Encoded protein: CASKRGGYLSYNEQFF.

The CDR3 here is CASSPPAAGFPEAFF. CDR3 sequence (DNA): TGTGCCAGCAGCCCACCAGCCGCAGGGTTTCCTGAAGCTTTCTTT. V usage is TRBV7-2 and J usage is TRBJ1-1; the D gene is possibly TRBD1 (5 bases). The CDR3 length is 15 residues. V lost 5 bases and J 6 bases, leaving 19 bases between the germline ends. Germline V lookup: CDR1 SGHTA, CDR2 FQGNSA.

The chain couples TRBV9 to TRBJ1-2; TRBD1 might be the D (6 bases). The length of the CDR3 is 13 residues. Trimming left V 0 bases short and J 5 bases short, with 8 bases between. Germline V lookup: CDR1 SGDLS, CDR2 YYNGEE. As DNA, the CDR3 is TGTGCCAGCAGCGTAGGGACAGCGTATGGCTACACCTTC. Its translation: CASSVGTAYGYTF.

In its sample, this clone was seen once. The rearrangement joins TRBV2 to TRBJ2-7, with 8 bases fitting TRBD1. Germline V gene lookup returns CDR1 SNHLY and CDR2 FYNNEI. The V segment lost 6 bases and the J segment 2 bases; nucleotides outside the gene matches: 9. The length of the CDR3 is 15 residues. CDR3 sequence: CASRPLQGVAYEQYF. The CDR3 DNA reads TGTGCCAGCAGACCCTTACAGGGGGTGGCCTACGAGCAGTACTTC.

The V gene is TRBV2, the J gene TRBJ2-1; 14 bases match TRBD2. J lost 13 bases, V lost 6 bases, and 8 bases had no gene match. Germline V CDR1 and CDR2: SNHLY, FYNNEI. This CDR3 region has 14 residues. CDR3 in amino acids: CASSLTSGGANQFF. CDR3 DNA sequence: TGTGCCAGCAGCCTGACTAGCGGGGGGGCCAATCAGTTCTTC.

The chain joins TRBV9 to TRBJ2-7; 10 bases are shared with TRBD1. J was trimmed by 3 bases and V by 0 bases; bases with no gene match: 9. The CDR3 contains 17 residues. CDR1 and CDR2 from the germline V gene are SGDLS and YYNGEE. CDR3 coding DNA: TGTGCCAGCAGCGTAGGTGTAAGGACAGGGGGACTCTACGAGCAGTACTTC. Encoded protein: CASSVGVRTGGLYEQYF. The full variable domain, completed using reference TRBV9 and TRBJ2-7, is DSGVTQTPKHLITATGQRVTLRCSPRSGDLSVYWYQQSLDQGLQFLIQYYNGEERAKGNILERFSAQQFPDLHSELNLSSLELGDSALYFCASSVGVRTGGLYEQYFGPGTRLTVT.

This clone was detected only once. The chain recombines TRBV6-5 with TRBJ2-7, with 9 bases that match TRBD2. The V gene end was trimmed by 6 bases and the J gene end by 3 bases; junction bases not matched to a gene: 9. CDR3 size: 15 residues. Germline lookup yields CDR1 MNHEY and CDR2 SVGAGI. This CDR3 is CASRDRSGGFYEQYF. The CDR3 bases are TGTGCCAGCAGAGACCGTAGCGGGGGTTTCTACGAGCAGTACTTC.

This clone occurred a few times. The chain recombines TRBV10-1 with TRBJ2-7; 7 nucleotides match TRBD1. The V and J ends lost 6 bases and 2 bases, in that order; junction bases with no gene match: 13. This CDR3 comprises 16 residues. The germline V gene encodes CDR1 WNHNN and CDR2 SYGVQD (reference sequence). CDR3 protein: CASRVSKGAYPYEQYF. The CDR3 DNA reads TGCGCCAGCAGGGTTTCCAAGGGGGCTTACCCCTACGAGCAGTACTTC.

The J gene is TRBJ2-5, the V gene TRBV6-6; perhaps TRBD2 as D (6 bases). The CDR3 has 16 residues. Germline V gene data show CDR1 as MNHNY and CDR2 as SVGAGI (reference sequence). V shed 0 bases and J shed 4 bases, with 15 bases lying between them. In DNA form, the CDR3 reads TGTGCCAGCAGTTACTCCTTTCCGGCGGGAAGAGAGACCCAGTACTTC. Amino acid sequence: CASSYSFPAGRETQYF.

V usage is TRBV10-3 and J usage is TRBJ2-3; 7 positions agree with TRBD2. V was pared by 4 bases and J by 6 bases, with 1 base of the junction left unmatched. This CDR3 has 12 amino acids. From germline, CDR1 is ENHRY and CDR2 SYGVKD. CDR3 sequence: CAISARGDTQYF. As DNA, the CDR3 is TGTGCCATCAGTGCGCGGGGGGATACGCAGTATTTT.

The V call is TRBV7-3, the J call TRBJ2-5; 12 nucleotides align to TRBD1. The CDR3 extends over 16 amino acids. Losses at the gene ends were 2 bases for V and 3 bases for J; bases not matched to a gene: 4. Germline loops: CDR1 SGHTA, CDR2 FQGTGA. The CDR3 DNA reads as TGTGCCAGCAGCTTAGGGACAGGGGGCGGAGAAGAGACCCAGTACTTC. Residues: CASSLGTGGGEETQYF.

The V call is TRBV6-1, the J call TRBJ1-5, with 11 bases fitting TRBD1. The trim removed 3 bases at V and 6 bases at J, leaving 4 bases unmatched. Per the germline V gene, CDR1 is MNHNS and CDR2 is SASEGT. CDR3 length equals 15 residues. The CDR3 nucleotides read TGTGCCAGCAGTGATCAGGGACAGGGGGTTCAGCCCCAGCATTTT. Translating gives CASSDQGQGVQPQHF.

The genes are TRBV5-8 and TRBJ2-3, with TRBD2 matching over 10 bases. Germline V CDR1 and CDR2: SGHTS, YDEGEE. The CDR3 length is 17 residues. V trimming: 3 bases; J trimming: 2 bases; junction bases outside the gene matches: 9. The CDR3 loop reads CASSWGTTSGDTDTQYF. The CDR3 DNA reads TGTGCCAGCAGCTGGGGGACTACTAGCGGGGACACAGATACGCAGTATTTT.

Written as DNA, the CDR3 is TGTGCCAGCAGCTTAAAAGGACAGGGTGACTACGAGCAGTACTTC. It is translated as CASSLKGQGDYEQYF. This chain connects TRBV7-2 to TRBJ2-7; TRBD1 agrees at 8 bases. CDR3 length equals 15 residues. V gave up 2 bases and J gave up 3 bases; unmatched junction bases: 6. Germline CDR1 SGHTA, CDR2 FQGNSA.

The V and J genes are TRBV12-5 and TRBJ1-1; D gene uncertain. The CDR3 runs 19 residues. V gave up 5 bases and J gave up 0 bases, with 25 bases separating them. CDR1 and CDR2 (germline): LGHNT, FRNRAP. This CDR3 is CASGTQNDGESVLNTEAFF. The DNA for the CDR3 is TGTGCTAGTGGTACGCAAAACGACGGGGAATCGGTACTGAACACTGAAGCTTTCTTT.

The genes are TRBV23-1 and TRBJ2-4; tentative D call: TRBD1 (6 bases). TRBV23-1 is an open reading frame, and its role is uncertain. The V end was cut by 7 bases, the J end by 0 bases, with 10 bases between. This CDR3 is 14 amino acids long. CDR3 sequence reads: CASTSGQAKNIQYF. The CDR3 coding sequence is TGCGCCAGCACCTCGGGACAAGCCAAAAACATTCAGTACTTC.

V and J are TRBV7-2 and TRBJ1-2, with 8 bases aligning to TRBD1. J was trimmed by 4 bases and V by 4 bases; bases with no gene match: 11. Germline assignment: CDR1 SGHTA and CDR2 FQGNSA. The CDR3 runs 16 residues. CDR3 amino acids: CASSSRGTGLTYGYTF. For the CDR3, the DNA is TGTGCCAGCAGCTCCCGTGGGACAGGCCTTACCTATGGCTACACCTTC.

The J gene is TRBJ1-2, the V gene TRBV18, with D unresolved. The CDR3 is 14 residues long. V lost 2 bases to trimming and J lost 1 base, with 8 bases between them. The germline V gene has CDR1 KGHSH and CDR2 LQKENI. CDR3 sequence reads: CASSPEERNYGYTF. The CDR3 nucleotides read TGTGCCAGCTCACCAGAGGAGCGTAACTATGGCTACACCTTC.

The chain recombines TRBV5-1 with TRBJ2-3, with 8 bases fitting TRBD2. V was clipped by 6 bases and J by 4 bases; unmatched bases: 7. CDR3 length: 14 residues. Germline CDR1 SGHRS, CDR2 YFSETQ. The CDR3 DNA follows: TGCGCCAGCACGGTCCGGGGGGGGCCAGATACGCAGTATTTT. Translation gives CASTVRGGPDTQYF. The full variable domain, rest sourced from reference TRBV5-1 and TRBJ2-3, is KAGVTQTPRYLIKTRGQQVTLSCSPISGHRSVSWYQQTPGQGLQFLFEYFSETQRNKGNFPGRFSGRQFSNSRSEMNVSTLELGDSALYLCASTVRGGPDTQYFGPGTRLTVL.

The chain carries TRBV29-1 and TRBJ1-3; D may be TRBD1 (5 bases). In germline, CDR1 is SQVTM, CDR2 ANQGSEA. There are 15 residues in the CDR3. Trimming stripped 6 bases from V and 0 bases from J, with 15 bases between. CDR3 sequence: CSVVVGTNSGNTIYF. DNA for the CDR3: TGCAGCGTCGTGGTGGGGACTAACTCTGGAAACACCATATATTTT.

V gene TRBV23-1 combines with J gene TRBJ2-3, with D perhaps matching TRBD1 (5 bases). TRBV23-1 is flagged as an ORF with uncertain function. V dropped 6 bases and J dropped 2 bases, with 18 bases sitting between them. The CDR3 covers 16 residues. The CDR3 DNA follows: TGCGCCAGCAGCCCACAGGCATTACTCTACACAGATACGCAGTATTTT. This translates into CASSPQALLYTDTQYF.

The V call is TRBV20-1, the J call TRBJ1-6; no clear D gene. The CDR3 consists of 11 residues. V lost 4 bases to trimming and J lost 7 bases, with 5 bases between them. CDR1 and CDR2 (germline): DFQATT, SNEGSKA (reference sequence). This CDR3 reads CSATGNSPLHF. DNA of the CDR3: TGCAGTGCTACGGGGAATTCACCCCTCCACTTT.